This T cell receptor (beta chain) was observed in a study of blood T cell repertoires in COVID-19. The overall study: Acute-phase and convalescent COVID-19 samples originated in the United States, Italy and Spain.

Germline-derived CDR1 and CDR2 are MNHEY and SMNVEV (reference sequence). The CDR3 runs 16 residues. V was clipped by 4 bases and J by 4 bases; unmatched bases: 5. Libraries were prepared by immunoSEQ multiplex PCR; TCRdb keeps only in-frame clonotypes and omits some of them. The sample yields tens of thousands of clones, about 89% seen once. Material: peripheral blood. The chain couples TRBV27 to TRBJ2-6; the match to TRBD2 covers 9 bases. The TCR originated in a woman aged 45-59 years in a cohort sampled during active COVID-19. CDR3 protein: CASSSLAGTGANVLTF. For the CDR3, the DNA is TGTGCCAGCAGTTCCCTAGCGGGAACAGGGGCCAACGTCCTGACTTTC.